This TCR beta chain emerged from a study of T-cell memory formation after mild COVID-19. For the study at large: TCR clustering was largely donor specific. Study outcomes and limitations: Still unconfirmed is whether the second-wave clones peaking on day 37 recognized SARS-CoV-2. The study found contracting CD4+ clones mainly in CM and EM and contracting CD8+ clones in EMRA. Contracting clones from day 15 to 85 showed balanced CD4/CD8; later expanders favored CD4+.

The V gene lost 1 base and the J gene lost 5 bases, with 18 bases spanning the gap. The V gene's germline CDR1 is SGHTA and CDR2 FQGNSA. CDR3 size: 16 residues. On this clonotype itself: What it binds is not known.

TCRdb fed the 5' RACE reads into MiXCR, producing one record per CDR3 protein. The table includes fewer than 700,000 distinct CDR3 sequences, more than 15% detected once. The material sequenced was PBMCs or a T cell subset sorted from them (not recorded which). The chain has TRBV7-2 and TRBJ2-7; no clear D gene. The sequence was obtained from an adult woman who had mild COVID-19 (a few samples of this study predate the infection). Cell type and time point are not known. The chain's CDR3 is CASSLDGSYRGHEQYF. Here the CDR3 DNA reads TGTGCCAGCAGCTTAGATGGGTCCTACCGAGGACACGAGCAGTACTTC. The full variable domain, its missing parts supplied by reference TRBV7-2 and TRBJ2-7, is GAGVSQSPSNKVTEKGKDVELRCDPISGHTALYWYRQSLGQGLEFLIYFQGNSAPDKSGLPSDRFSAERTGGSVSTLTIQRTQQEDSAVYLCASSLDGSYRGHEQYFGPGTRLTVT.